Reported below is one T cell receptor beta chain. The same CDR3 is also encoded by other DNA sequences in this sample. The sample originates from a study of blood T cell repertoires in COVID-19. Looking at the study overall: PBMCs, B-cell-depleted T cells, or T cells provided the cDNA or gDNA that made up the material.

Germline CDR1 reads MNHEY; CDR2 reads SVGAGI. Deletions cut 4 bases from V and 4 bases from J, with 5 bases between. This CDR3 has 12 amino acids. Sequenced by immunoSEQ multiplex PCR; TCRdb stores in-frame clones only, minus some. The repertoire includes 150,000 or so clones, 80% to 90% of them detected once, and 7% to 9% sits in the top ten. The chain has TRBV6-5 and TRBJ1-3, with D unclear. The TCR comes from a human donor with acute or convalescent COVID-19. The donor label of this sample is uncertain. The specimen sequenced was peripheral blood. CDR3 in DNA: TGTGCCAGCAGTTCACAGGGAAACACCATATATTTT. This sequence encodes CASSSQGNTIYF.